The clone carrying this TCR beta chain was counted between two and nine times. CDR3 size: 15 residues. CDR1 is LNHDA and CDR2 is SQIVND in the germline V gene (reference sequence). Trimming took 6 bases from V and 3 from J, leaving 17 bases between them. The data derive from a study of CD8 T cell repertoires and HIV-1 epitope variants. Assay: immunoSEQ multiplex PCR; the TCRdb copy retains only in-frame clones and omits some. The sample lists under 100,000 clones, around 67% occurring once. The chain links TRBV19 to TRBJ1-1, with D maybe TRBD1 (5 bases). Sequenced sample: uncultured baseline CD8+ T cells from peripheral blood mononuclear cells (PBMCs). The source of this sequence is a male donor with HIV. The CDR3 here is CASRTQGNLDTEAFF. The CDR3 DNA reads as TGTGCCAGTAGAACGCAGGGCAACCTGGACACTGAAGCTTTCTTT.